This TCR beta chain was profiled in a study of T cells after yellow fever vaccination. This clonotype was counted many times. The antigen is undetermined. In germline, CDR1 is MGHRA, CDR2 YSYEKL. V lost 2 bases to trimming and J lost 6 bases, with 13 bases between them. The CDR3 has 14 amino acids. Using its own MiXCR run on the 5' RACE reads, TCRdb lists one record per CDR3 protein. Among about 330,000 distinct CDR3 sequences listed, about 4% were seen once. Study results and limitations: Detected again after the booster were most primary-vaccination clones, at almost 97% CD4 and nearly 90% CD8. Only a small proportion of the clonotypes turned up in both the CD4 and the CD8 compartments, likely arising from convergent recombination.

This material consisted of PBMCs, taken 5 days after the yellow fever booster vaccination. This TCR was recovered from a man aged 18 to 29 who received the YFV17D yellow fever vaccine. The chain links TRBV4-1 to TRBJ2-5; no definite D call. CDR3 protein: CASSQYSSGQTQYF. As DNA, the CDR3 is TGCGCCAGCAGCCAATACTCCAGTGGGCAGACCCAGTACTTC.